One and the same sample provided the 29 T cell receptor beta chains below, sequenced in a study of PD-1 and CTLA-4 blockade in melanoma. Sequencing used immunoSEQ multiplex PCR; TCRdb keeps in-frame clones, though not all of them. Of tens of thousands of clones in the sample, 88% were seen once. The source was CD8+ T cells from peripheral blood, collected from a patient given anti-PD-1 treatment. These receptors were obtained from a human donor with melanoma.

The CDR3 coding sequence is TGTGCCAGCGCCCGGGCGAGTAATCAGCCCCAGCATTTT. Protein sequence: CASARASNQPQHF. This chain joins TRBV6-5 and TRBJ1-5, with D unclear. The CDR3 is 13 amino acids. CDR1 and CDR2 from the germline V gene are MNHEY and SVGAGI. Trimming cost V 8 bases and J 4 bases, with 12 bases left between them.

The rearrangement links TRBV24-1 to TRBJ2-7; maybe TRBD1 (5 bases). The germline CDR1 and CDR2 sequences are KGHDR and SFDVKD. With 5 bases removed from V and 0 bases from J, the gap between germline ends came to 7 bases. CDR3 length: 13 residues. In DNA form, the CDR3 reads TGTGCCACCAGTGGACAGAACTCCTACGAGCAGTACTTC. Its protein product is CATSGQNSYEQYF.

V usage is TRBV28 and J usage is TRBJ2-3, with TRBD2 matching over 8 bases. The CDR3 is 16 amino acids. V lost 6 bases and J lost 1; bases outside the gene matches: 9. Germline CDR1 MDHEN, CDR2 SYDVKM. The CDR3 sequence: CASSPGIAGRTDTQYF. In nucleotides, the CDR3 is TGTGCCAGCAGCCCGGGAATAGCGGGGCGCACAGATACGCAGTATTTT. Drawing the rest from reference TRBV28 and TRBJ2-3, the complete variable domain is DVKVTQSSRYLVKRTGEKVFLECVQDMDHENMFWYRQDPGLGLRLIYFSYDVKMKEKGDIPEGYSVSREKKERFSLILESASTNQTSMYLCASSPGIAGRTDTQYFGPGTRLTVL.

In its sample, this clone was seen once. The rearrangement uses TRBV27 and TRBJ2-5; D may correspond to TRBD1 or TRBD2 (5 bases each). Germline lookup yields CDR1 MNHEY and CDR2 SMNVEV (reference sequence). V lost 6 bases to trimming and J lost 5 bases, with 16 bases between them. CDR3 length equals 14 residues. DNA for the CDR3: TGTGCCAGCAGCTCCGGGACCCGCGACGAGACCCAGTACTTC. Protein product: CASSSGTRDETQYF.

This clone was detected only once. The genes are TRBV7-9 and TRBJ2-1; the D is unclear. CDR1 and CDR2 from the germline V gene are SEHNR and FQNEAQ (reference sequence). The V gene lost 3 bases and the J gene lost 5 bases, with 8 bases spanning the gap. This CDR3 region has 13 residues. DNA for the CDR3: TGTGCCAGCAGCTTTAACAGCGACAATGAGCAGTTCTTC. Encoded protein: CASSFNSDNEQFF.

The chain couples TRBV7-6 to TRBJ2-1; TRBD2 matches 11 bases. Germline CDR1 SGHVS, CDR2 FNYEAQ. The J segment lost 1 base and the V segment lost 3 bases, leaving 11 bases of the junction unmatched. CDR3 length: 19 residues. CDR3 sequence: CASSFQLAGAETSYNEQFF. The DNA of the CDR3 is TGTGCCAGCAGCTTCCAACTAGCGGGGGCGGAAACTTCCTACAATGAGCAGTTCTTC.

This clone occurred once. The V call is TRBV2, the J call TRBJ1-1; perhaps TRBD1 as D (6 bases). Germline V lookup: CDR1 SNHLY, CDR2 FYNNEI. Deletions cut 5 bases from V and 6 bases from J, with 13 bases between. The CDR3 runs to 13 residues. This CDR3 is CASSIGGVSEAFF. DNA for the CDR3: TGTGCCAGCAGTATAGGGGGAGTTTCTGAAGCTTTCTTT.

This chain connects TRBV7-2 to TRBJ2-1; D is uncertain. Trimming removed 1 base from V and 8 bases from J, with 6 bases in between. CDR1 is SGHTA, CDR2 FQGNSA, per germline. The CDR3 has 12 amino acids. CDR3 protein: CASSLVIYEQFF. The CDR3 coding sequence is TGTGCCAGCAGCTTAGTAATCTATGAGCAGTTCTTC.

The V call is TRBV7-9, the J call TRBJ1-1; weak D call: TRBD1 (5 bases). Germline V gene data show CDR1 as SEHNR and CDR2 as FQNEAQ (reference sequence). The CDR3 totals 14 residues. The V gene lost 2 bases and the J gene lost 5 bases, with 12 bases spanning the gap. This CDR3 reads CASSLKGRGTEAFF. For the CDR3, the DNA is TGTGCCAGCAGCTTAAAGGGTAGGGGAACTGAAGCTTTCTTT.

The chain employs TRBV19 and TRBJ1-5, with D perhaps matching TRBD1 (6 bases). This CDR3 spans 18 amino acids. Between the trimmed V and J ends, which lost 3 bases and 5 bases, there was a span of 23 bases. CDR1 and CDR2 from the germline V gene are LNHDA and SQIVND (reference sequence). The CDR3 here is CASSIPGGWDTLYQPQHF. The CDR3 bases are TGTGCCAGTAGTATCCCGGGCGGGTGGGACACTCTCTATCAGCCCCAGCATTTT.

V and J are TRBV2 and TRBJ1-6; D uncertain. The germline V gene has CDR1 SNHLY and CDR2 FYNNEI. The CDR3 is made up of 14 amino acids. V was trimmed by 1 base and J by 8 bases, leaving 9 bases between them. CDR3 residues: CASSEDTSHSPLHF. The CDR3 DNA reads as TGTGCCAGCAGTGAAGACACCTCACATTCACCCCTCCACTTT.

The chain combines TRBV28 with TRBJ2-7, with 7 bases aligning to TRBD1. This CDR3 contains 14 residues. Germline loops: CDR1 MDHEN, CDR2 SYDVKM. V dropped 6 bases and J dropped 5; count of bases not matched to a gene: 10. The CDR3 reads CASSKTGYLNEQYF. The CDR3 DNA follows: TGTGCCAGCAGCAAGACAGGGTATTTAAACGAGCAGTACTTC.

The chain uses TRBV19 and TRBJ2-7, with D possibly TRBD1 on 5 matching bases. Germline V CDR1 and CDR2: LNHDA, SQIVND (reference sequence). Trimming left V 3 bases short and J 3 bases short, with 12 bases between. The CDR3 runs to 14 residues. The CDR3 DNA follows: TGTGCCAGTAGTATGCAGGGCAGCTTCTACGAGCAGTACTTC. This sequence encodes CASSMQGSFYEQYF.

The CDR3 spells CSVEWLGTEAFF. The CDR3 DNA reads as TGCAGCGTTGAGTGGCTCGGGACTGAAGCTTTCTTT. V gene TRBV29-1 combines with J gene TRBJ1-1; D remains ambiguous. This CDR3 has 12 residues. Trimming stripped 3 bases from V and 5 bases from J, with 10 bases between. The V gene's germline CDR1 is SQVTM and CDR2 ANQGSEA.

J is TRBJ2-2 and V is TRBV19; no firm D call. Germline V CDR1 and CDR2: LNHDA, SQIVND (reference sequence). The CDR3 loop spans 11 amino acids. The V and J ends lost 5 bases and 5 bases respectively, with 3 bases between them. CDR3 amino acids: CASSSTGELFF. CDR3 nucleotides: TGTGCCAGTAGTTCAACCGGGGAGCTGTTTTTT. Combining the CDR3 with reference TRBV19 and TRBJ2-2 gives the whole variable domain DGGITQSPKYLFRKEGQNVTLSCEQNLNHDAMYWYRQDPGQGLRLIYYSQIVNDFQKGDIAEGYSVSREKKESFPLTVTSAQKNPTAFYLCASSSTGELFFGEGSRLTVL.

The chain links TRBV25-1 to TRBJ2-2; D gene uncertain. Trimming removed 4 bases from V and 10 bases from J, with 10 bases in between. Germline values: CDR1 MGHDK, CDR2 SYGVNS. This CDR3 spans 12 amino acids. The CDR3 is CASSAPGEELFF. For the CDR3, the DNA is TGTGCCAGCAGTGCCCCCGGTGAGGAGCTGTTTTTT.

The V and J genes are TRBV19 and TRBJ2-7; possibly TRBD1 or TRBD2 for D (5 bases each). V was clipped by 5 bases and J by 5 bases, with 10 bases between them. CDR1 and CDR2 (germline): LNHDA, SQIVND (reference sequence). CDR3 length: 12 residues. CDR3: CASSLGTHEQYF. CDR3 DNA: TGTGCCAGTAGTCTGGGGACCCACGAGCAGTACTTC.

The CDR3 is CASSYSVAGNEQFF. In nucleotides, the CDR3 is TGTGCCAGCAGTTATTCGGTAGCGGGGAATGAGCAGTTCTTC. The chain is built from TRBV28 and TRBJ2-1; 8 bases line up with TRBD2. The germline V gene has CDR1 MDHEN and CDR2 SYDVKM. V was pared by 4 bases and J by 7 bases, with 6 bases of the junction left unmatched. The CDR3 has 14 amino acids.

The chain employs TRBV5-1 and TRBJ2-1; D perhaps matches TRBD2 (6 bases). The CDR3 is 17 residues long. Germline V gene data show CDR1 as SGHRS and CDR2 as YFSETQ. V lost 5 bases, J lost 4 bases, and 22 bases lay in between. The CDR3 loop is CASRRGFGGAGYNEQFF. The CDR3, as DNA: TGCGCCAGCAGACGGGGCTTTGGAGGGGCAGGTTACAATGAGCAGTTCTTC.

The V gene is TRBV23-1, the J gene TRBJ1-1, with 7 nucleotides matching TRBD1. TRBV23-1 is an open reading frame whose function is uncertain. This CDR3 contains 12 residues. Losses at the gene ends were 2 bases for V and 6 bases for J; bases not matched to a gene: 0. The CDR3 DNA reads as TGCGCCAGCAGTCAAGACAGGGCTGAAGCTTTCTTT. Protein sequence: CASSQDRAEAFF.

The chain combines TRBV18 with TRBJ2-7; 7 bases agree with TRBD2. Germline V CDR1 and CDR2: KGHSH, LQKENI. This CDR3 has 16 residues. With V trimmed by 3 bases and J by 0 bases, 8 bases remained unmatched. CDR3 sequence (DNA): TGTGCCAGCTCACCGGGAGGGGCAGGAATCTCCTACGAGCAGTACTTC. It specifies CASSPGGAGISYEQYF.

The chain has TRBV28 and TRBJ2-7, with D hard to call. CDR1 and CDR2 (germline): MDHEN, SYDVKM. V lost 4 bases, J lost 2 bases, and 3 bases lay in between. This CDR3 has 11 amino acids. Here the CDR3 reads CASSSPYEQYF. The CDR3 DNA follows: TGTGCCAGCAGTTCCCCCTACGAGCAGTACTTC.

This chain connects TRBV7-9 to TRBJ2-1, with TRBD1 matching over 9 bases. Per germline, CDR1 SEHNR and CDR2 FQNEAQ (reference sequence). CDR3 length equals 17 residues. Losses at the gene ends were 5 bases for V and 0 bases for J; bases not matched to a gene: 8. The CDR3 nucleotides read TGTGCCAGCAGCCCCAGACAGGGGGTGAGCTCCTACAATGAGCAGTTCTTC. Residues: CASSPRQGVSSYNEQFF.

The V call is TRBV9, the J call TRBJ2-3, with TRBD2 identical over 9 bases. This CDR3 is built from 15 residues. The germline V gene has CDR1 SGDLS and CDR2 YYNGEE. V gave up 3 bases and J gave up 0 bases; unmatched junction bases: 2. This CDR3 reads CASSASGVSTDTQYF. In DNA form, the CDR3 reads TGTGCCAGCAGCGCTAGCGGGGTCAGCACAGATACGCAGTATTTT.

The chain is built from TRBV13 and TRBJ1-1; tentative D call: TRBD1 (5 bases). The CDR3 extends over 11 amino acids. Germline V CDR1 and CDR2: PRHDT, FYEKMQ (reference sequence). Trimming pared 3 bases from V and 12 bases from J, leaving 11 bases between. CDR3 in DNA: TGTGCCAGCAGCTTTAGAATGGGGCCTTTCTTT. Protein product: CASSFRMGPFF.

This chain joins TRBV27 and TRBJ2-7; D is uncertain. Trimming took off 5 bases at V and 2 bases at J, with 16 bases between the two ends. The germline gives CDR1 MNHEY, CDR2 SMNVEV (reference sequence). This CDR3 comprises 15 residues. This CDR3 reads CASSPRASLTYEQYF. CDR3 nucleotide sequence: TGTGCCAGCAGTCCCCGAGCCAGCCTTACCTACGAGCAGTACTTC.

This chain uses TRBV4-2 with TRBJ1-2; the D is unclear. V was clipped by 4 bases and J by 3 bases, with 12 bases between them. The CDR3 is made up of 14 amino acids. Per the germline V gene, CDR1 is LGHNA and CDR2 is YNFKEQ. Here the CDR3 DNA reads TGTGCCAGCAGCCCTCGGACCTCCGACTATGGCTACACCTTC. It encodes CASSPRTSDYGYTF.

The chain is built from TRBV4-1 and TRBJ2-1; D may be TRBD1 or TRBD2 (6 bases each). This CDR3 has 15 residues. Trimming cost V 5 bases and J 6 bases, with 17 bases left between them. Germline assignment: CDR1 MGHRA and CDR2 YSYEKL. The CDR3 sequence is CASSFSPQGLNEQFF. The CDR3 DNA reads TGCGCCAGCAGCTTCTCACCACAGGGACTCAATGAGCAGTTCTTC.

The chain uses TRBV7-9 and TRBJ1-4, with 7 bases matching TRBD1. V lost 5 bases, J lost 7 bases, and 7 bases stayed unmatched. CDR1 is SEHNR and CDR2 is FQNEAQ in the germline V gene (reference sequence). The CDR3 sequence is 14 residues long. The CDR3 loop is CASSVTGVGEKLFF. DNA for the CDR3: TGTGCCAGCAGCGTTACAGGGGTGGGTGAAAAACTGTTTTTT.